These T cell receptor beta chains were read from a single sample in a study of siplizumab effects on memory and regulatory T cells. Assay used: immunoSEQ multiplex PCR; TCRdb lists only in-frame clones, some missing. The sample holds around 97,000 clones, over 90% seen once. The sequenced sample consisted of non-Treg CD4+ T cells sorted from blood. These TCRs come from a human donor in good health. Each CDR3 is given with its conserved first and last residue. D genes are given only for firm matches.

j_gene: TRBJ1-2
d_gene: TRBD1
len: 13
v_gene: TRBV5-1
CDR3aa: CASSWDRNYGYTF

j_gene: TRBJ1-3
d_gene: .
len: 14
v_gene: TRBV5-1
CDR3aa: CASSQRSSGNTIYF

j_gene: TRBJ2-7
d_gene: TRBD2
len: 14
v_gene: TRBV5-1
CDR3aa: CASSSGEGLALQYF

j_gene: TRBJ1-3
d_gene: .
len: 16
v_gene: TRBV7-9
CDR3aa: CASSLVAGSAGNTIYF

j_gene: TRBJ2-1
d_gene: TRBD2
len: 18
v_gene: TRBV30
CDR3aa: CAWSVHRLAGVQYNEQFF

j_gene: TRBJ2-7
d_gene: .
len: 14
v_gene: TRBV28
CDR3aa: CASRVTGTTYEQYF

j_gene: TRBJ2-7
d_gene: .
len: 15
v_gene: TRBV6-6
CDR3aa: CASSYSQASSYEQYF

j_gene: TRBJ1-4
d_gene: .
len: 16
v_gene: TRBV5-1
CDR3aa: CASSLSKGEGNEKLFF

j_gene: TRBJ2-1
d_gene: .
len: 14
v_gene: TRBV30
CDR3aa: CARHQKGVSHEQFF

j_gene: TRBJ2-7
d_gene: .
len: 15
v_gene: TRBV11-2
CDR3aa: CASSLGAAGIYEQYF

j_gene: TRBJ2-3
d_gene: .
len: 13
v_gene: TRBV9
CDR3aa: CASSVTQGDTQYF

j_gene: TRBJ2-1
d_gene: TRBD2
len: 17
v_gene: TRBV7-2
CDR3aa: CASKHRWRASGYNEQFF

j_gene: TRBJ1-4
d_gene: .
len: 14
v_gene: TRBV9
CDR3aa: CASSPTEGPEKLFF

j_gene: TRBJ2-1
d_gene: TRBD1
len: 14
v_gene: TRBV2
CDR3aa: CASSGQGAINEQFF

j_gene: TRBJ2-6
d_gene: .
len: 18
v_gene: TRBV18
CDR3aa: CASSPRPPPHLGANVLTF

j_gene: TRBJ1-2
d_gene: TRBD1
len: 14
v_gene: TRBV7-3
CDR3aa: CASSLPDREGGYTF

j_gene: TRBJ2-2
d_gene: .
len: 16
v_gene: TRBV9
CDR3aa: CASSVAPGNEGGELFF

j_gene: TRBJ1-1
d_gene: TRBD1
len: 15
v_gene: TRBV4-1
CDR3aa: CASSQGTGVGTEAFF

j_gene: TRBJ1-4
d_gene: .
len: 17
v_gene: TRBV7-9
CDR3aa: CASSQAGGAPTNEKLFF

j_gene: TRBJ2-2
d_gene: TRBD1
len: 15
v_gene: TRBV11-1
CDR3aa: CASSPQGVGTGELFF

j_gene: TRBJ2-1
d_gene: TRBD2
len: 16
v_gene: TRBV6-4
CDR3aa: CASSDSRTSGSDEQFF

j_gene: TRBJ2-5
d_gene: TRBD2
len: 15
v_gene: TRBV28
CDR3aa: CASSLPPGGQETQYF

j_gene: TRBJ2-2
d_gene: TRBD1
len: 13
v_gene: TRBV2
CDR3aa: CASNRGGTGELFF

j_gene: TRBJ2-3
d_gene: .
len: 14
v_gene: TRBV28
CDR3aa: CASSTLGPSDTQYF

j_gene: TRBJ2-1
d_gene: TRBD1
len: 15
v_gene: TRBV9
CDR3aa: CASNPSDRGLGEQFF

j_gene: TRBJ2-5
d_gene: .
len: 13
v_gene: TRBV18
CDR3aa: CASSPQGGETQYF

j_gene: TRBJ2-7
d_gene: .
len: 15
v_gene: TRBV11-2
CDR3aa: CASSLAGTGIYEQYF

j_gene: TRBJ1-1
d_gene: TRBD1
len: 16
v_gene: TRBV7-8
CDR3aa: CASSIRDRGLNTEAFF

j_gene: TRBJ1-5
d_gene: .
len: 15
v_gene: TRBV28
CDR3aa: CASSSRAGWYQPQHF

j_gene: TRBJ1-1
d_gene: .
len: 15
v_gene: TRBV11-2
CDR3aa: CASSDPSLGPPEAFF

j_gene: TRBJ1-1
d_gene: .
len: 12
v_gene: TRBV6-6
CDR3aa: CASSHRELEAFF

j_gene: TRBJ2-1
d_gene: TRBD2
len: 14
v_gene: TRBV27
CDR3aa: CASSFTSEHNEQFF

j_gene: TRBJ1-1
d_gene: .
len: 12
v_gene: TRBV30
CDR3aa: CAWSQGSFEAFF

j_gene: TRBJ2-2
d_gene: .
len: 14
v_gene: TRBV27
CDR3aa: CASSWVGNTGELFF

j_gene: TRBJ1-5
d_gene: .
len: 13
v_gene: TRBV28
CDR3aa: CASSSGPNQPQHF

j_gene: TRBJ1-5
d_gene: TRBD1
len: 15
v_gene: TRBV19
CDR3aa: CASTAGTVTNQPQHF

j_gene: TRBJ1-3
d_gene: TRBD1
len: 12
v_gene: TRBV7-9
CDR3aa: CASSPQGDTIYF

j_gene: TRBJ2-2
d_gene: .
len: 16
v_gene: TRBV9
CDR3aa: CASSVGASSNTGELFF

j_gene: TRBJ2-1
d_gene: TRBD2
len: 15
v_gene: TRBV30
CDR3aa: CAWSWLAGESNEQFF

j_gene: TRBJ2-3
d_gene: TRBD2
len: 14
v_gene: TRBV5-1
CDR3aa: CASGSSGGTDTQYF

j_gene: TRBJ1-3
d_gene: .
len: 16
v_gene: TRBV30
CDR3aa: CAWSVRGRPSGNTIYF

j_gene: TRBJ2-7
d_gene: .
len: 16
v_gene: TRBV27
CDR3aa: CASSLLGGAVPNEQYF

j_gene: TRBJ2-7
d_gene: .
len: 11
v_gene: TRBV6-1
CDR3aa: CASSLRGEQYF

j_gene: TRBJ1-1
d_gene: .
len: 14
v_gene: TRBV18
CDR3aa: CASSLGRGNTEAFF

j_gene: TRBJ1-2
d_gene: .
len: 13
v_gene: TRBV28
CDR3aa: CASTSTVNYGYTF

j_gene: TRBJ2-7
d_gene: .
len: 16
v_gene: TRBV21-1
CDR3aa: CASSKALGQGVYEQYF

j_gene: TRBJ2-1
d_gene: TRBD2
len: 14
v_gene: TRBV19
CDR3aa: CASKVLAGVSEQFF

j_gene: TRBJ2-3
d_gene: TRBD1
len: 12
v_gene: TRBV30
CDR3aa: CAWGTDTDTQYF

j_gene: TRBJ1-2
d_gene: .
len: 15
v_gene: TRBV10-2
CDR3aa: CASSEEPHLNYGYTF

j_gene: TRBJ1-6
d_gene: .
len: 13
v_gene: TRBV2
CDR3aa: CASSRDGNSPLHF

j_gene: TRBJ2-5
d_gene: TRBD2
len: 15
v_gene: TRBV19
CDR3aa: CASTGSGLAPETQYF

j_gene: TRBJ2-7
d_gene: .
len: 13
v_gene: TRBV28
CDR3aa: CASSRLVSYEQYF

j_gene: TRBJ1-1
d_gene: TRBD1
len: 16
v_gene: TRBV27
CDR3aa: CASSLLGATGSAEAFF